The T cell receptor (beta chain) under discussion was sequenced for a study of cytomegalovirus exposure and HLA in healthy donors. Healthy people donating bone marrow made up the donors. Details on this clone: The antigen remains unidentified.

Amplification used 60 Vbeta primers and 13 Jbeta primers. As originally analysed: An analysis performed later counted 74 million or so unique TCR beta chains (approximately 11 million of them shared). TCRdb's table, derived via immunoSEQ multiplex PCR, lists solely in-frame clones and lacks some. The DNA gave D and trimming, while V, J and clone size come from that table. The sample has roughly 160,000 clones, 80% to 90% seen once. Study-level findings and limits: Further analysis was carried out later, and it showed several of the most significant clusters appearing linked to common viral pathogens.

V was pared by 5 bases and J by 6 bases, with 12 bases between. Per the germline V gene, CDR1 is SGHDT and CDR2 is YYEEEE. This CDR3 comprises 13 residues. Sequencing was performed on PBMCs. This chain connects TRBV5-6 to TRBJ2-1; D call uncertain. This sequence was found in a male donor in good health and CMV-seronegative. The CDR3 DNA reads as TGTGCCAGCAGTTTCGACTCCGGCAATGAGCAGTTCTTC. Its translation: CASSFDSGNEQFF.